The 21 T cell receptor beta chains below all came from one sample that was sequenced in a study of Graves' ophthalmopathy and Graves' hyperthyroidism (dated by TCRdb to the late 2010s). TCRdb names Illumina HiSeq 2000 as the instrument used. TCR beta CDR3 regions were amplified from RNA transcripts for repertoire sequencing. A first-round RT-PCR used HTBI primers with the Qiagen OneStep RT-PCR kit, followed by a second-round multiplex PCR, size selection and purification. Using fastp trimming at Q25 and MiXCR clonotype assembly, TCRdb reanalyzed the public sequencing data and kept in-frame beta chains. Identical CDR3 protein sequences are pooled into one entry, listed with their most common genes and DNA. The sample table records a few hundred thousand distinct CDR3 sequences; approximately 15% of these occur just once. The top ten clonotypes cover about 7% of the sample. Sequences were obtained from peripheral blood. The receptors here all came from a woman between 18 and 30 years old with stable Graves' hyperthyroidism. Donor details come from another sample of the same person, matched by shared clones.

This clonotype appeared many times. V and J are TRBV3-1 and TRBJ2-5; 7 bases line up with TRBD2. J lost 2 bases, V lost 0 bases, and 6 bases had no gene match. The CDR3 spans 16 residues. CDR1 and CDR2 (germline): LGHDT, YNNKEL (reference sequence). CDR3 coding DNA: TGTGCCAGCAGCCAAGAGGGGTGGCGGGGGCAAGAGACCCAGTACTTC. Translating it yields CASSQEGWRGQETQYF.

Many counts were recorded for this clonotype. This chain connects TRBV12-3 or TRBV12-4 to TRBJ2-7, with 10 bases identical to TRBD2. The CDR3 runs to 18 residues. Germline trimming cut 5 bases from V and 0 bases from J; bases unmatched to any gene: 13. The CDR3 nucleotides read TGTGCCAGCAGTCCGGATCTAGCGGGGGAACCTCGCTCCTACGAGCAGTACTTC. Translation gives CASSPDLAGEPRSYEQYF.

The chain uses TRBV28 and TRBJ1-1; TRBD1 might be the D (5 bases). The ends were cut back, 8 bases at V and 7 bases at J, with 11 bases in the middle. The CDR3 contains 11 residues. Germline-derived CDR1 and CDR2 are MDHEN and SYDVKM. CDR3 bases: TGTGCCAGCCATGACAGCTTTGAAGCTTTCTTT. It codes for CASHDSFEAFF.

The V gene is TRBV11-3, the J gene TRBJ2-2, with a possible D match to TRBD1 (6 bases). CDR1 is SGHNT and CDR2 is YENEEA in the germline V gene. The CDR3 has 14 amino acids. V shed 7 bases and J shed 7 bases, with 16 bases lying between them. The CDR3 nucleotides read TGTGCCAGCAACTCCCGGAAGGGGGACGGGGAGCTGTTTTTT. It is translated as CASNSRKGDGELFF.

In its sample, this clonotype was seen many times. The CDR3 reads CSASSRRGLDIQYF. CDR3 DNA sequence: TGCAGTGCTAGTAGCCGCAGGGGGCTGGACATTCAGTACTTC. The genes are TRBV20-1 and TRBJ2-4, with TRBD1 identical over 8 bases. V dropped 3 bases and J dropped 8; count of bases not matched to a gene: 9. Germline V gene sequence: CDR1 DFQATT, CDR2 SNEGSKA (reference sequence). CDR3 length equals 14 residues.

The V call is TRBV7-9, the J call TRBJ2-7; D might be TRBD2 (5 bases). Germline V gives CDR1 SEHNR, CDR2 FQNEAQ (reference sequence). The germline V and J ends were trimmed by 5 bases and 3 bases, with 14 bases remaining between them. This CDR3 has 14 residues. The CDR3 DNA reads as TGTGCCAGCAGCCCCGCAGCGGCTGTCTACGAGCAGTACTTC. Translating gives CASSPAAAVYEQYF.

This clonotype was counted many times. The rearrangement links TRBV5-1 to TRBJ1-2, with D tentatively TRBD1 (6 bases). The germline V and J ends were trimmed by 4 bases and 8 bases, with 15 bases remaining between them. The V gene's germline CDR1 is SGHRS and CDR2 YFSETQ. CDR3 length: 13 amino acids. CDR3 sequence reads: CASSIQGSEGYTF. The DNA of the CDR3 is TGCGCCAGCAGCATACAGGGTTCGGAAGGCTACACCTTC. Together with reference TRBV5-1 and TRBJ1-2, the CDR3 gives the full variable domain: KAGVTQTPRYLIKTRGQQVTLSCSPISGHRSVSWYQQTPGQGLQFLFEYFSETQRNKGNFPGRFSGRQFSNSRSEMNVSTLELGDSALYLCASSIQGSEGYTFGSGTRLTVV.

V gene TRBV27 combines with J gene TRBJ1-6; perhaps TRBD1 as D (6 bases). The CDR3 is 14 residues long. Trimming shortened V by 3 bases and J by 14 bases, and 17 bases separated the two germline ends. Germline CDR1 MNHEY, CDR2 SMNVEV (reference sequence). CDR3 protein: CASSLAWQGRTLHF. The CDR3 coding sequence is TGTGCCAGCAGTTTGGCATGGCAGGGGAGGACCCTCCACTTT.

This clonotype has a count of ten or more. V usage is TRBV6-2 or TRBV6-3 and J usage is TRBJ2-7, with D tentatively TRBD2 (5 bases). The CDR3 contains 14 residues. Trimming shortened V by 2 bases and J by 5 bases, and 13 bases separated the two germline ends. The germline gives CDR1 MNHEY, CDR2 SVGEGT. CDR3 amino acids: CASSYPEAFNEQYF. The CDR3 DNA reads as TGTGCCAGCAGTTACCCGGAGGCGTTCAACGAGCAGTACTTC.

As for this clonotype: Mismatch with germline at one junction end may stem from a read error. The gene calls are TRBV7-9 and TRBJ2-5, with a possible D match to TRBD1 (7 bases). The CDR3 covers 14 residues. Germline CDR1 SEHNR, CDR2 FQNEAQ (reference sequence). The CDR3 region has the DNA TGTGCCATCAGCTTGGGCGGGACAGTGGAGACCCGGTACTTC. Amino acid sequence: CAISLGGTVETRYF.

This clonotype was counted ten times or more. The chain uses TRBV6-5 and TRBJ2-5; D is uncertain. Germline V CDR1 and CDR2: MNHEY, SVGAGI. This CDR3 region has 17 residues. V dropped 5 bases and J dropped 2 bases, with 21 bases sitting between them. The CDR3 sequence: CASSTSVAAAPQETQYF. The CDR3 DNA reads TGTGCCAGCAGTACCTCGGTGGCGGCGGCTCCACAAGAGACCCAGTACTTC.

Remarks on this clonotype: A read error is possible here, since a much larger clone lies one base away. This chain uses TRBV7-8 with TRBJ1-3; D not certain. Germline V gene sequence: CDR1 SGHVS, CDR2 FQNEAQ. Deletions cut 0 bases from V and 0 bases from J, with 15 bases between. The CDR3 consists of 18 residues. The CDR3 spells CASSLASGGSISGNTIYF. CDR3 DNA: TGTGCCAGCAGCTTAGCGTCCGGTGGCAGTATCTCTGGAAACACCATATATTTT.

This chain joins TRBV30 and TRBJ1-1; D uncertain. Looked up from germline, CDR1 is GTSNPN and CDR2 is SVGIG (reference sequence). The CDR3 spans 15 residues. Trimming removed 3 bases from V and 2 bases from J, with 16 bases in between. For the CDR3, the DNA is TGTGCCTGGAGCCCCACTCGGACCTTTAACACTGAAGCTTTCTTT. Translation gives CAWSPTRTFNTEAFF.

This clonotype was counted at least ten times. This rearrangement joins TRBV6-1 to TRBJ1-2; the match to TRBD1 covers 9 bases. The germline CDR1 and CDR2 sequences are MNHNS and SASEGT. This CDR3 comprises 14 residues. V lost 6 bases to trimming and J lost 4 bases; unmatched junction nucleotides: 6. The CDR3 protein is CASRLGQGTYGYTF. The CDR3 bases are TGTGCCAGCAGGTTGGGACAGGGAACCTATGGCTACACCTTC.

This clonotype was detected a few times. The chain recombines TRBV5-6 with TRBJ2-5, with 8 positions matching TRBD2. This CDR3 is built from 14 residues. Germline assignment: CDR1 SGHDT and CDR2 YYEEEE. The trim removed 4 bases at V and 6 bases at J, leaving 8 bases unmatched. This chain's CDR3 is CASSPGGGVQTQYF. The DNA of the CDR3 is TGTGCCAGCAGCCCGGGGGGGGGCGTGCAGACCCAGTACTTC.

This clonotype was seen more than once but under ten times. The chain employs TRBV5-1 and TRBJ1-1; 9 bases are a match to TRBD1. Trimming cost V 4 bases and J 4 bases; bases outside gene matches: 11. This CDR3 comprises 16 residues. CDR1 and CDR2 from the germline V gene are SGHRS and YFSETQ. The CDR3 spells CASSIQGARGGTEAFF. The CDR3 DNA reads TGCGCCAGCAGCATACAGGGGGCCCGAGGAGGCACTGAAGCTTTCTTT.

The chain couples TRBV28 to TRBJ2-5; no firm D call. Trimming removed 4 bases from V and 0 bases from J, with 12 bases in between. Germline values: CDR1 MDHEN, CDR2 SYDVKM. The CDR3 loop spans 15 amino acids. CDR3 coding DNA: TGTGCCAGCAGTTGGCTACCAACTAACCAAGAGACCCAGTACTTC. This translates into CASSWLPTNQETQYF.

At least ten counts were recorded for this clonotype. The V gene is TRBV12-3 or TRBV12-4, the J gene TRBJ1-5; TRBD1 agrees at 9 bases. This CDR3 comprises 14 residues. Trimming at V came to 4 bases and at J to 6 bases, leaving 4 bases not matched to a gene. The CDR3 reads CASSYDRGVQPQHF. The DNA of the CDR3 is TGTGCCAGCAGTTACGACAGGGGGGTTCAGCCCCAGCATTTT.

This clonotype showed up many times. This chain joins TRBV28 and TRBJ2-5; D is possibly TRBD2 (6 bases). V shed 8 bases and J shed 1 base, with 11 bases lying between them. The CDR3 has 13 residues. From germline, CDR1 is MDHEN and CDR2 SYDVKM. CDR3 sequence (DNA): TGTGCCAGCGCCTGGGGGGTCCAAGAGACCCAGTACTTC. It codes for CASAWGVQETQYF.

The rearrangement uses TRBV25-1 and TRBJ1-1; no definite D call. The germline gives CDR1 MGHDK, CDR2 SYGVNS. This CDR3 has 11 residues. Trimming left V 5 bases short and J 7 bases short, with 8 bases between. The CDR3 loop is CASSPGFEAFF. Written as DNA, the CDR3 is TGTGCCAGCAGTCCGGGGTTTGAAGCTTTCTTT.

This chain links TRBV5-1 with TRBJ1-6, with D hard to call. V shed 0 bases and J shed 0 bases, with 7 bases lying between them. Germline V CDR1 and CDR2: SGHRS, YFSETQ. This CDR3 region has 16 residues. DNA of the CDR3: TGCGCCAGCAGCTTGGTACGGGGCTCCTATAATTCACCCCTCCACTTT. It specifies CASSLVRGSYNSPLHF. The complete variable domain, with remaining parts taken from reference TRBV5-1 and TRBJ1-6, reads KAGVTQTPRYLIKTRGQQVTLSCSPISGHRSVSWYQQTPGQGLQFLFEYFSETQRNKGNFPGRFSGRQFSNSRSEMNVSTLELGDSALYLCASSLVRGSYNSPLHFGNGTRLTVT.